This entry lists 31 T cell receptor beta chains sequenced from one sample in a study of cytotoxic CD8 clonotypes in ibrutinib-treated CLL. Only in-frame clones appear in the TCRdb table, and some are missing; sequencing was by immunoSEQ multiplex PCR. The repertoire has 20,000 to 30,000 clones, 55% to 85% of them found once; the top ten carry roughly half. The sequencing used PBMCs, collected after 12 months of ibrutinib treatment. Receptors were obtained from a human donor with chronic lymphocytic leukemia.

The chain couples TRBV10-1 to TRBJ2-7; a weak D match, TRBD1 (6 bases). Between the trimmed V and J ends, which lost 6 bases and 2 bases, there was a span of 17 bases. The CDR3 sequence is 15 residues long. Looked up from germline, CDR1 is WNHNN and CDR2 is SYGVQD (reference sequence). The CDR3 DNA follows: TGCGCCAGCAGCCCTAAACAGGGCGGCCCCTACGAGCAGTACTTC. Its protein product is CASSPKQGGPYEQYF.

This clone appeared a single time. The chain links TRBV12-5 to TRBJ2-7; D gene uncertain. Trimming stripped 5 bases from V and 3 bases from J, with 17 bases between. CDR1 LGHNT and CDR2 FRNRAP come from the germline V gene. This CDR3 has 15 amino acids. The CDR3 DNA reads TGTGCTAGTGGTATAGAGAAGAAAAGGGACTACGAGCAGTACTTC. Amino acid sequence: CASGIEKKRDYEQYF.

The chain couples TRBV28 to TRBJ2-7, with D tentatively TRBD2 (5 bases). The CDR3 has 12 amino acids. Trimming left V 2 bases short and J 7 bases short, with 9 bases between. Germline CDR1 reads MDHEN; CDR2 reads SYDVKM. CDR3 sequence (DNA): TGTGCCAGCAGTTTAGCTCGGGGTGAGCAGTACTTC. Encoded protein: CASSLARGEQYF.

V gene TRBV5-1 combines with J gene TRBJ1-3; D perhaps matches TRBD1 (5 bases). With 0 bases removed from V and 3 bases from J, the gap between germline ends came to 10 bases. This CDR3 is 15 amino acids long. The germline CDR1 and CDR2 sequences are SGHRS and YFSETQ. This CDR3 is CASSLDDSVGNTIYF. The CDR3 DNA follows: TGCGCCAGCAGCTTGGACGACAGCGTTGGAAACACCATATATTTT.

The chain couples TRBV11-2 to TRBJ1-4; no definite D call. Per the germline V gene, CDR1 is SGHAT and CDR2 is FQNNGV. The CDR3 consists of 15 residues. V was trimmed by 0 bases and J by 3 bases, leaving 8 bases between them. The CDR3 region has the DNA TGTGCCAGCAGCTTAGATTATACAGCTAATGAAAAACTGTTTTTT. Protein product: CASSLDYTANEKLFF.

The V gene is TRBV4-3, the J gene TRBJ2-7; 7 bases align to TRBD1. With 4 bases clipped from V and 3 bases from J, the junction kept 21 bases outside the gene matches. The CDR3 is 19 amino acids. Germline V gene lookup returns CDR1 LGHNA and CDR2 YSLEER. DNA of the CDR3: TGCGCCAGCAGCCGAGACAGGGCTTTCACGACGGTGGCGGACTACGAGCAGTACTTC. Protein: CASSRDRAFTTVADYEQYF.

The V and J genes are TRBV11-2 and TRBJ2-2; D might be TRBD1 (6 bases). Trimming removed 0 bases at V and 6 bases at J, with 8 bases between. The CDR3 is 14 residues long. CDR1 is SGHAT and CDR2 is FQNNGV in the germline V gene. DNA of the CDR3: TGTGCCAGCAGCTTAGATCGACAGGCCGGGGAGCTGTTTTTT. Amino acids: CASSLDRQAGELFF.

The chain is built from TRBV4-2 and TRBJ2-2; D assignment may be TRBD1 or TRBD2 (5 bases each). V lost 8 bases to trimming and J lost 3 bases, with 7 bases between them. Per germline, CDR1 LGHNA and CDR2 YNFKEQ. This CDR3 has 12 amino acids. This chain's CDR3 is CASLGDTGELFF. The DNA of the CDR3 is TGTGCCAGCCTGGGGGACACCGGGGAGCTGTTTTTT.

J is TRBJ2-7 and V is TRBV7-6; D may be TRBD1 or TRBD2 (6 bases each). Per germline, CDR1 SGHVS and CDR2 FNYEAQ. V was cut by 5 bases and J by 2 bases, with 16 bases left in between. The CDR3 covers 15 residues. The CDR3 sequence is CASSPGAGHPYEQYF. Written as DNA, the CDR3 is TGTGCCAGCAGCCCGGGGGCGGGACACCCCTACGAGCAGTACTTC.

This chain connects TRBV30 to TRBJ1-2; TRBD1 matches at 7 bases. From germline, CDR1 is GTSNPN and CDR2 SVGIG (reference sequence). The CDR3 totals 11 residues. V lost 5 bases to trimming and J lost 8 bases; unmatched junction nucleotides: 5. In DNA form, the CDR3 reads TGTGCCTGGTGGGACAGTCCAGGCTACACCTTC. It is translated as CAWWDSPGYTF.

This clone has more than one count but fewer than ten. The J gene is TRBJ1-5, the V gene TRBV19, with D tentatively TRBD1 (5 bases). The germline CDR1 and CDR2 sequences are LNHDA and SQIVND (reference sequence). CDR3 length equals 13 residues. The germline V and J ends were trimmed by 7 bases and 8 bases, with 15 bases remaining between them. The CDR3 DNA sequence: TGTGCCAGTATCCCGGGACCGTTAAAGCCCCAGCATTTT. Residues: CASIPGPLKPQHF. Using reference TRBV19 and TRBJ1-5 for the parts outside the CDR3, the full variable domain is DGGITQSPKYLFRKEGQNVTLSCEQNLNHDAMYWYRQDPGQGLRLIYYSQIVNDFQKGDIAEGYSVSREKKESFPLTVTSAQKNPTAFYLCASIPGPLKPQHFGDGTRLSIL.

The V gene is TRBV30, the J gene TRBJ1-2; D perhaps matches TRBD1 (5 bases). The germline gives CDR1 GTSNPN, CDR2 SVGIG (reference sequence). This CDR3 is 15 amino acids long. Trimming took 2 bases from V and 9 from J, leaving 22 bases between them. As DNA, the CDR3 is TGTGCCTGGAGTAGACCAGTCGGGACTGCTGACAGCTACACCTTC. Translation: CAWSRPVGTADSYTF.

This clone was observed once. The genes are TRBV4-1 and TRBJ2-1; the match to TRBD2 covers 11 bases. Germline trimming cut 1 base from V and 3 bases from J; bases unmatched to any gene: 5. From germline, CDR1 is MGHRA and CDR2 YSYEKL. The CDR3 is 17 residues long. CDR3 residues: CASSQGLLAGVYNEQFF. CDR3 in DNA: TGCGCCAGCAGCCAAGGCCTACTAGCGGGGGTCTACAATGAGCAGTTCTTC.

Points on this clone: The conserved final phenylalanine or tryptophan is absent from the CDR3, which likely points to a read error. The DNA is omitted, as the CDR3 cannot be located on it reliably, and the CDR3 follows TCRdb's listing. The V gene is TRBV28, the J gene TRBJ1-2; TRBD1, the table's D call, lacks a check against the DNA. The germline V gene encodes CDR1 MDHEN and CDR2 SYDVKM. From its first to its last residue, the CDR3 has 12 amino acids. This CDR3 reads CASSLLTGSPQH.

This chain uses TRBV6-1 with TRBJ1-1; D is unresolved. The CDR3 runs 13 residues. V was clipped by 6 bases and J by 1 base, with 9 bases between them. CDR1 MNHNS and CDR2 SASEGT come from the germline V gene. CDR3 residues: CASSVMPNTEAFF. The CDR3 DNA is TGTGCCAGCAGCGTCATGCCGAACACTGAAGCTTTCTTT.

The J gene is TRBJ2-3, the V gene TRBV28; 8 bases line up with TRBD1. The CDR3 runs 14 residues. The junction had 4 bases not matched to a gene; V was cut back by 6 bases and J by 2 bases. Germline V gene lookup returns CDR1 MDHEN and CDR2 SYDVKM. CDR3: CASSPGGFTDTQYF. The CDR3 coding sequence is TGTGCCAGCAGCCCAGGGGGCTTCACAGATACGCAGTATTTT.

This clone was detected only once. This rearrangement joins TRBV2 to TRBJ2-3; D possibly corresponds to TRBD1 (5 bases). V was clipped by 8 bases and J by 4 bases, with 19 bases between them. The CDR3 runs 15 residues. The germline V gene has CDR1 SNHLY and CDR2 FYNNEI. CDR3 sequence: CASGASNQPPDTQYF. DNA for the CDR3: TGTGCCAGCGGGGCCAGTAATCAACCTCCAGATACGCAGTATTTT.

The V gene is TRBV30, the J gene TRBJ2-6; D not certain. The CDR3 length is 15 residues. The ends were cut back, 2 bases at V and 0 bases at J, with 8 bases in the middle. Germline V gene lookup returns CDR1 GTSNPN and CDR2 SVGIG (reference sequence). CDR3 nucleotides: TGTGCCTGGAGTAGAGCCAGCTCTGGGGCCAACGTCCTGACTTTC. Protein: CAWSRASSGANVLTF.

The V and J genes are TRBV29-1 and TRBJ2-7, with TRBD2 identical over 9 bases. The CDR3 is 13 residues long. Trimming took 5 bases from V and 3 from J; bases not matched to a gene: 5. In germline, CDR1 is SQVTM, CDR2 ANQGSEA. CDR3: CSVTTSGRYEQYF. In nucleotides, the CDR3 is TGCAGCGTTACGACTAGCGGCCGCTACGAGCAGTACTTC.

The J gene is TRBJ2-1, the V gene TRBV7-9; 8 nucleotides agree with TRBD1. In germline, CDR1 is SEHNR, CDR2 FQNEAQ (reference sequence). V gave up 3 bases and J gave up 7 bases; unmatched junction bases: 5. CDR3 size: 14 residues. The CDR3 nucleotides are TGTGCCAGCAGCTTCTCCGGGACAGGAAATGAGCAGTTCTTC. Its translation: CASSFSGTGNEQFF.

The rearrangement uses TRBV27 and TRBJ2-1, with 7 bases matching TRBD1. Trimming cost V 5 bases and J 2 bases; bases outside gene matches: 9. Germline values: CDR1 MNHEY, CDR2 SMNVEV (reference sequence). The CDR3 covers 16 residues. The CDR3 region has the DNA TGTGCCAGCAGTCCCAGACAGGGTAGCACCTACAATGAGCAGTTCTTC. Translating gives CASSPRQGSTYNEQFF.

This chain links TRBV4-1 with TRBJ1-2; D not certain. CDR1 and CDR2 (germline): MGHRA, YSYEKL. The CDR3 extends over 14 amino acids. The V gene lost 1 base and the J gene lost 2 bases, with 8 bases spanning the gap. The CDR3 nucleotides read TGCGCCAGCAGCCAAGGCGGTCGAAACTATGGCTACACCTTC. It specifies CASSQGGRNYGYTF.

Here the CDR3 DNA reads TGTGCCAGCAGCCCTCGGACAGGCTATGGCTACACCTTC. This codes for CASSPRTGYGYTF. The chain links TRBV7-2 to TRBJ1-2, with 7 positions matching TRBD1. This CDR3 region has 13 residues. CDR1 is SGHTA and CDR2 is FQGNSA in the germline V gene. Trimming cost V 5 bases and J 4 bases; bases outside gene matches: 4.

J is TRBJ2-5 and V is TRBV9; 8 nucleotides agree with TRBD1. The V and J ends lost 3 bases and 5 bases, in that order; junction bases with no gene match: 0. Germline V gene lookup returns CDR1 SGDLS and CDR2 YYNGEE. The CDR3 consists of 12 residues. The CDR3 DNA is TGTGCCAGCAGCGGGACAGGGGAGACCCAGTACTTC. This translates into CASSGTGETQYF.

The CDR3 DNA reads TGTGCCAGCAAACTTCGGGGGGCTTACGAGCAGTACTTC. Its translation is CASKLRGAYEQYF. V is TRBV27 and J is TRBJ2-7, with D possibly being TRBD2 (7 bases). CDR1 is MNHEY, CDR2 SMNVEV, per germline (reference sequence). The V end was cut by 7 bases, the J end by 4 bases, with 14 bases between. CDR3 length: 13 residues.

The rearrangement uses TRBV6-1 and TRBJ1-1; D unresolved. Trimming stripped 2 bases from V and 1 base from J, with 8 bases between. The CDR3 sequence is 14 residues long. Germline loops: CDR1 MNHNS, CDR2 SASEGT. This CDR3 is CASSELLPNTEAFF. The DNA for the CDR3 is TGTGCCAGCAGTGAACTACTACCGAACACTGAAGCTTTCTTT.

The rearrangement uses TRBV6-5 and TRBJ1-2; possibly TRBD1 for D (5 bases). This CDR3 region has 15 residues. The ends were cut back, 0 bases at V and 2 bases at J, with 10 bases in the middle. From germline, CDR1 is MNHEY and CDR2 SVGAGI. CDR3 in amino acids: CASSYSRGVNYGYTF. The CDR3 bases are TGTGCCAGCAGTTACTCGCGGGGGGTCAACTATGGCTACACCTTC.

The J gene is TRBJ2-3, the V gene TRBV29-1; 12 nucleotides line up with TRBD1. Germline V CDR1 and CDR2: SQVTM, ANQGSEA. CDR3 length: 16 residues. J was trimmed by 9 bases and V by 6 bases; bases with no gene match: 16. The CDR3 is CSVGPGTGGDPRTQYF. For the CDR3, the DNA is TGCAGCGTGGGCCCCGGGACAGGGGGCGACCCGCGCACGCAGTATTTT.

This clone is medium-sized by share. The rearrangement uses TRBV4-2 and TRBJ2-5, with 7 bases identical to TRBD2. The CDR3 sequence is 18 residues long. CDR1 is LGHNA, CDR2 YNFKEQ, per germline. V shed 0 bases, J shed 1 base, and the junction held 11 bases outside the gene matches. The CDR3 DNA follows: TGTGCCAGCAGCCAAGAAGCCCCGCCCCTAGCGGCCCAAGAGACCCAGTACTTC. This gives the protein CASSQEAPPLAAQETQYF.

This sequence joins TRBV5-1 and TRBJ2-3; the D gene is possibly TRBD2 (6 bases). V was clipped by 7 bases and J by 0 bases, with 9 bases between them. Germline V gene sequence: CDR1 SGHRS, CDR2 YFSETQ. The CDR3 is made up of 13 amino acids. CDR3 nucleotides: TGCGCCAGCGGGCGGGGCAGCACAGATACGCAGTATTTT. This sequence encodes CASGRGSTDTQYF.

The V and J genes are TRBV5-1 and TRBJ2-7; TRBD1 matches 9 bases. V lost 5 bases, J lost 2 bases, and 11 bases stayed unmatched. Germline CDR1 SGHRS, CDR2 YFSETQ. This CDR3 has 16 residues. CDR3 protein: CASRRQGEYLTYEQYF. The CDR3 DNA follows: TGCGCCAGCAGAAGACAGGGGGAGTACCTTACCTACGAGCAGTACTTC.